These 27 T cell receptor beta chains were sequenced from one sample in a study of STAT3 mutations in large granular lymphocyte leukemia. These receptors lack a known antigen. The method was immunoSEQ multiplex PCR; TCRdb's version includes in-frame clones alone and lacks a portion of them. The sample consists of over 25,000 clones, about 83% of them appearing once. The study's findings and limits: At least one immunodominant TCR beta clonotype appeared in every T-cell large granular lymphocyte leukemia patient.

What was sequenced was peripheral blood mononuclear cells. The receptors originated from a woman aged 45-65 years with T-cell large granular lymphocyte leukemia. Some clones in this sample may be carry-over from other donors' samples.

This chain connects TRBV29-1 to TRBJ2-7; D not certain. CDR1 and CDR2 (germline): SQVTM, ANQGSEA. CDR3 length: 13 amino acids. V lost 5 bases and J 2 bases, leaving 13 bases between the germline ends. CDR3 nucleotides: TGCAGCGTTTCCGATCAGCAGACCTACGAGCAGTACTTC. This encodes CSVSDQQTYEQYF.

This chain joins TRBV15 and TRBJ1-2; possible D gene TRBD1, 6 bases. Trimming took 1 base from V and 0 from J, leaving 9 bases between them. The CDR3 is 15 residues long. The germline V gene has CDR1 LNHNV and CDR2 YYDKDF (reference sequence). Here the CDR3 DNA reads TGTGCCACCAGCAGAGTGGGGGGCCCTAACTATGGCTACACCTTC. Translation: CATSRVGGPNYGYTF.

The chain carries TRBV5-4 and TRBJ2-5; 8 bases are shared with TRBD1. The length of the CDR3 is 14 residues. J lost 2 bases, V lost 2 bases, and 2 bases had no gene match. CDR1 is SGHNT, CDR2 YYREEE, per germline (reference sequence). CDR3 DNA sequence: TGTGCCAGCAGCTTCCAGGGGGCTCAAGAGACCCAGTACTTC. It translates to CASSFQGAQETQYF. Complete variable domain (other parts from reference TRBV5-4 and TRBJ2-5): ETGVTQSPTHLIKTRGQQVTLRCSSQSGHNTVSWYQQALGQGPQFIFQYYREEENGRGNFPPRFSGLQFPNYSSELNVNALELDDSALYLCASSFQGAQETQYFGPGTRLLVL.

The CDR3 reads CASSHTLADGGYEQYF. As DNA, the CDR3 is TGTGCCAGCAGCCATACTCTAGCCGACGGTGGCTACGAGCAGTACTTC. The chain joins TRBV14 to TRBJ2-7; possible D gene TRBD2, 5 bases. The CDR3 has 16 amino acids. V was clipped by 3 bases and J by 3 bases, with 18 bases between them. Germline CDR1 reads SGHDN; CDR2 reads FVKESK. Together with reference TRBV14 and TRBJ2-7, the CDR3 gives the full variable domain: EAGVTQFPSHSVIEKGQTVTLRCDPISGHDNLYWYRRVMGKEIKFLLHFVKESKQDESGMPNNRFLAERTGGTYSTLKVQPAELEDSGVYFCASSHTLADGGYEQYFGPGTRLTVT.

The rearrangement links TRBV29-1 to TRBJ1-2; 8 bases are shared with TRBD1. V dropped 0 bases and J dropped 8; count of bases not matched to a gene: 8. Germline loops: CDR1 SQVTM, CDR2 ANQGSEA. This CDR3 spans 14 amino acids. CDR3 region: CSVEDWQGAEGYTF. For the CDR3, the DNA is TGCAGCGTTGAAGACTGGCAGGGGGCTGAGGGCTACACCTTC.

The chain carries TRBV18 and TRBJ2-7; a weak D match, TRBD1 (6 bases). The germline V gene encodes CDR1 KGHSH and CDR2 LQKENI. CDR3 length equals 15 residues. Trimming stripped 6 bases from V and 4 bases from J, with 19 bases between. In DNA, the CDR3 is TGTGCCAGCTCTCTACGCTCGACAGGATCTTACGAGCAGTACTTC. Its translation: CASSLRSTGSYEQYF.

The chain is built from TRBV5-4 and TRBJ2-3; tentative D call: TRBD2 (5 bases). Germline V gives CDR1 SGHNT, CDR2 YYREEE (reference sequence). V lost 0 bases and J 11 bases, leaving 13 bases between the germline ends. This CDR3 has 13 amino acids. For the CDR3, the DNA is TGTGCCAGCAGCTTGGGTTCAGCGGTAGGGCAGTATTTT. Amino acid sequence: CASSLGSAVGQYF.

The chain is built from TRBV18 and TRBJ2-2; D is unresolved. Per the germline V gene, CDR1 is KGHSH and CDR2 is LQKENI. V dropped 3 bases and J dropped 1 base, with 9 bases sitting between them. The CDR3 is made up of 15 amino acids. The CDR3 DNA reads TGTGCCAGCTCACCTAATCCGCAGAACACCGGGGAGCTGTTTTTT. Translated, it gives CASSPNPQNTGELFF.

This chain connects TRBV4-2 to TRBJ2-2, with no clear D. The germline CDR1 and CDR2 sequences are LGHNA and YNFKEQ. The CDR3 runs to 16 residues. The V and J ends lost 1 base and 0 bases respectively, with 9 bases between them. The CDR3 bases are TGTGCCAGCAGCCAAGGGTTCTCCTCGAACACCGGGGAGCTGTTTTTT. Protein: CASSQGFSSNTGELFF.

The rearrangement links TRBV30 to TRBJ1-2, with D possibly matching TRBD1 (5 bases). The CDR3 consists of 12 residues. Trimming removed 4 bases at V and 8 bases at J, with 14 bases between. The germline V gene has CDR1 GTSNPN and CDR2 SVGIG (reference sequence). For the CDR3, the DNA is TGTGCCTGGACTCGGACATCAGGGGGCTACACCTTC. The encoded protein is CAWTRTSGGYTF. The whole variable domain, filled in from reference TRBV30 and TRBJ1-2, reads SQTIHQWPATLVQPVGSPLSLECTVEGTSNPNLYWYRQAAGRGLQLLFYSVGIGQISSEVPQNLSASRPQDRQFILSSKKLLLSDSGFYLCAWTRTSGGYTFGSGTRLTVV.

The chain uses TRBV11-2 and TRBJ2-1, with D maybe TRBD2 (5 bases). CDR1 and CDR2 from the germline V gene are SGHAT and FQNNGV. Trimming cost V 5 bases and J 9 bases, with 14 bases left between them. CDR3 length: 13 residues. CDR3 residues: CASSPELGSEQFF. In nucleotides, the CDR3 is TGTGCCAGCAGCCCCGAACTAGGAAGTGAGCAGTTCTTC.

The chain has TRBV27 and TRBJ1-1, with unresolved D. The CDR3 consists of 15 residues. Germline assignment: CDR1 MNHEY and CDR2 SMNVEV (reference sequence). The V gene lost 6 bases and the J gene lost 0 bases, with 14 bases spanning the gap. The CDR3 nucleotides are TGTGCCAGCAGGAGTTTAGGGAGAATGAACACTGAAGCTTTCTTT. It yields the protein CASRSLGRMNTEAFF.

This chain joins TRBV5-1 and TRBJ2-7; possibly TRBD1 for D (5 bases). V lost 0 bases, J lost 2 bases, and 12 bases lay in between. The CDR3 runs 15 residues. Germline V gives CDR1 SGHRS, CDR2 YFSETQ. The CDR3 DNA follows: TGCGCCAGCAGCTTGGAGGTAGGGGTGACCTACGAGCAGTACTTC. As protein: CASSLEVGVTYEQYF.

J is TRBJ2-7 and V is TRBV28; 7 bases match TRBD1. Germline assignment: CDR1 MDHEN and CDR2 SYDVKM. V shed 3 bases, J shed 3 bases, and the junction held 8 bases outside the gene matches. The CDR3 consists of 15 residues. The CDR3 is CASSFGDSSYYEQYF. Written as DNA, the CDR3 is TGTGCCAGCAGTTTTGGGGACAGTAGCTACTACGAGCAGTACTTC.

The chain carries TRBV4-1 and TRBJ1-1, with D tentatively TRBD1 (6 bases). Looked up from germline, CDR1 is MGHRA and CDR2 is YSYEKL. V was cut by 0 bases and J by 4 bases, with 21 bases left in between. The CDR3 sequence is 18 residues long. DNA of the CDR3: TGCGCCAGCAGCCAAGAAGGCAGGGGTAGGGAGAGGATCACTGAAGCTTTCTTT. Amino acids: CASSQEGRGRERITEAFF.

This rearrangement joins TRBV13 to TRBJ1-5; weak D call: TRBD1 (5 bases). The ends were cut back, 2 bases at V and 0 bases at J, with 8 bases in the middle. The CDR3 has 15 residues. Germline CDR1 and CDR2: PRHDT and FYEKMQ (reference sequence). The CDR3 sequence: CASSLRDLSNQPQHF. The CDR3 DNA reads as TGTGCCAGCAGCTTACGGGACCTTAGCAATCAGCCCCAGCATTTT.

This clone was detected a few times. The rearrangement links TRBV19 to TRBJ1-4; 8 bases are a match to TRBD1. This CDR3 is 14 amino acids long. Unmatched junction bases numbered 5, after V lost 3 bases and J lost 8 bases. Germline CDR1 is LNHDA and CDR2 is SQIVND (reference sequence). CDR3 in amino acids: CASSIGQGSEKLFF. CDR3 sequence (DNA): TGTGCCAGTAGTATCGGACAGGGAAGCGAAAAACTGTTTTTT.

V is TRBV5-1 and J is TRBJ1-2; weak D call: TRBD1 (6 bases). Germline loops: CDR1 SGHRS, CDR2 YFSETQ. V shed 2 bases and J shed 8 bases, with 16 bases lying between them. CDR3 size: 14 residues. This CDR3 reads CASSLSQGIGGYTF. Written as DNA, the CDR3 is TGCGCCAGCAGCTTATCACAGGGAATAGGCGGCTACACCTTC. Full variable domain (outside the CDR3, taken from reference TRBV5-1 and TRBJ1-2): KAGVTQTPRYLIKTRGQQVTLSCSPISGHRSVSWYQQTPGQGLQFLFEYFSETQRNKGNFPGRFSGRQFSNSRSEMNVSTLELGDSALYLCASSLSQGIGGYTFGSGTRLTVV.

The chain couples TRBV6-5 to TRBJ1-1; D may be TRBD1 (5 bases). CDR1 and CDR2 from the germline V gene are MNHEY and SVGAGI. V was shortened by 7 bases and J by 3 bases, with 18 bases between the two germline ends. The CDR3 has 15 amino acids. CDR3 sequence (DNA): TGTGCCAGCACCAAAAAAGCTTTGGGGCACACTGAAGCTTTCTTT. Translation gives CASTKKALGHTEAFF.

V gene TRBV15 combines with J gene TRBJ2-7, with TRBD2 as a possible D gene (5 bases). Deletions cut 2 bases from V and 7 bases from J, with 15 bases between. This CDR3 is 14 amino acids long. Germline loops: CDR1 LNHNV, CDR2 YYDKDF (reference sequence). CDR3 sequence: CATSRFGLHEEQYF. For the CDR3, the DNA is TGTGCCACCAGCAGATTTGGACTTCATGAAGAGCAGTACTTC.

This chain joins TRBV11-2 and TRBJ2-1; a weak D match, TRBD2 (5 bases). The length of the CDR3 is 13 residues. The germline V gene encodes CDR1 SGHAT and CDR2 FQNNGV. Trimming stripped 5 bases from V and 5 bases from J, with 10 bases between. The CDR3 nucleotides are TGTGCCAGCAGCATCGGACTTAACAATGAGCAGTTCTTC. This gives the protein CASSIGLNNEQFF.

The chain is built from TRBV19 and TRBJ1-1, with 7 bases lining up with TRBD1. V dropped 2 bases and J dropped 2; count of bases not matched to a gene: 5. The germline V gene encodes CDR1 LNHDA and CDR2 SQIVND (reference sequence). The CDR3 loop spans 15 amino acids. CDR3 in amino acids: CASSIWGQPNTEAFF. DNA for the CDR3: TGTGCCAGTAGTATATGGGGACAGCCCAACACTGAAGCTTTCTTT. The variable domain in full, completed from reference TRBV19 and TRBJ1-1, reads DGGITQSPKYLFRKEGQNVTLSCEQNLNHDAMYWYRQDPGQGLRLIYYSQIVNDFQKGDIAEGYSVSREKKESFPLTVTSAQKNPTAFYLCASSIWGQPNTEAFFGQGTRLTVV.

The chain links TRBV7-2 to TRBJ1-3; weak D call: TRBD1 (5 bases). Per germline, CDR1 SGHTA and CDR2 FQGNSA. V lost 1 base to trimming and J lost 2 bases, with 6 bases between them. This CDR3 has 14 residues. The CDR3 nucleotides read TGTGCCAGCAGCTTAGTCAGGGCTGGAAACACCATATATTTT. Translated, it gives CASSLVRAGNTIYF.

This clone came up once. The chain joins TRBV18 to TRBJ1-3; D call uncertain. Between the trimmed V and J ends, which lost 4 bases and 2 bases, there was a span of 15 bases. The CDR3 is made up of 16 amino acids. CDR1 and CDR2 (germline): KGHSH, LQKENI. CDR3 nucleotides: TGTGCCAGCTCACAAAAGGGCCCATCCGCTGGAAACACCATATATTTT. Encoded protein: CASSQKGPSAGNTIYF. The whole variable domain, filled in from reference TRBV18 and TRBJ1-3, reads NAGVMQNPRHLVRRRGQEARLRCSPMKGHSHVYWYRQLPEEGLKFMVYLQKENIIDESGMPKERFSAEFPKEGPSILRIQQVVRGDSAAYFCASSQKGPSAGNTIYFGEGSWLTVV.

V usage is TRBV7-2 and J usage is TRBJ2-7; no definite D call. The CDR3 consists of 12 residues. V was clipped by 5 bases and J by 4 bases, with 9 bases between them. The germline CDR1 and CDR2 sequences are SGHTA and FQGNSA. DNA of the CDR3: TGTGCCAGCAGCAAAATCGGGTACGAGCAGTACTTC. It translates to CASSKIGYEQYF. Supplemented by reference TRBV7-2 and TRBJ2-7, the full variable domain reads GAGVSQSPSNKVTEKGKDVELRCDPISGHTALYWYRQSLGQGLEFLIYFQGNSAPDKSGLPSDRFSAERTGGSVSTLTIQRTQQEDSAVYLCASSKIGYEQYFGPGTRLTVT.

J is TRBJ1-1 and V is TRBV27; the D is unclear. CDR1 is MNHEY, CDR2 SMNVEV, per germline (reference sequence). The CDR3 extends over 17 amino acids. Trimming took off 2 bases at V and 1 base at J, with 17 bases between the two ends. This chain's CDR3 is CASSLVRSGVANTEAFF. The CDR3 DNA reads TGTGCCAGCAGTTTAGTCCGGAGTGGGGTGGCGAACACTGAAGCTTTCTTT.

The chain is built from TRBV4-3 and TRBJ2-7; D gene uncertain. The germline V gene has CDR1 LGHNA and CDR2 YSLEER. This CDR3 comprises 15 residues. With 1 base removed from V and 4 bases from J, the gap between germline ends came to 14 bases. The CDR3 reads CASSQAQNSRYEQYF. The CDR3 coding sequence is TGCGCCAGCAGCCAAGCTCAGAATTCAAGGTACGAGCAGTACTTC.